This T cell receptor (beta chain) came from a study of T cell responses to AZD1222 COVID-19 vaccine. Study-wide results and limits: Nearly half of spike-specific TCRs reportedly target unmutated variant regions. Samples come after the peak T cell response, not at day 14.

Notes on this clone: No antigen is known for it.

The protocol was immunoSEQ multiplex PCR, while the TCRdb copy is restricted to in-frame clones and leaves out a portion. The table lists 80,000 or so clones, approximately 85% of them singletons. The ends were cut back, 0 bases at V and 5 bases at J, with 16 bases in the middle. The length of the CDR3 is 16 residues. Germline loops: CDR1 SGDLS, CDR2 YYNGEE. This rearrangement joins TRBV9 to TRBJ2-3, with D uncertain. The source of this sequence is an adult who received the AZD1222 COVID-19 vaccine. The sample consisted of peripheral blood, taken 28 days after the second AZD1222 dose. The CDR3 reads CASSVASPDVGDTQYF. Here the CDR3 DNA reads TGTGCCAGCAGCGTAGCTAGTCCGGATGTGGGAGATACGCAGTATTTT.